This TCR beta chain was sequenced for a study of T-cell reconstitution after alpha-beta-depleted transplantation in children. At least ten counts were recorded for this clonotype. The antigen is not known. Unique molecular identifiers were incorporated into the prepared TCRbeta library. Via MiXCR, TCRdb re-called the PCR reads, giving one row per CDR3 protein. Of fewer than 350,000 distinct CDR3 sequences in the sample, around 9.1% were seen once. The V segment lost 1 base and the J segment 8 bases; nucleotides outside the gene matches: 2. The CDR3 covers 13 residues. The germline CDR1 and CDR2 sequences are MNHEY and SVGEGT. Study outcomes and limitations: Where some patients showed high TCRbeta diversity at day 60, it came from recipient T cells and thymic progenitors that had survived. About two months after transplant, alpha-beta T cells reportedly came from several hundred expanded graft clones. T-cell counts and diversity at one year post-transplant came mainly from newly produced T cells.

Here the sequenced sample was PBMCs, taken before TCRalphabeta/CD19-depleted stem cell transplant. The clonotype originates from a boy younger than two with acute myeloid leukemia, due to receive a stem cell transplant. V gene TRBV6-2 or TRBV6-3 combines with J gene TRBJ2-1; 7 bases are shared with TRBD2. CDR3 protein: CASSYYGGYEQFF. For the CDR3, the DNA is TGTGCCAGCAGTTACTACGGGGGGTATGAGCAGTTCTTC.